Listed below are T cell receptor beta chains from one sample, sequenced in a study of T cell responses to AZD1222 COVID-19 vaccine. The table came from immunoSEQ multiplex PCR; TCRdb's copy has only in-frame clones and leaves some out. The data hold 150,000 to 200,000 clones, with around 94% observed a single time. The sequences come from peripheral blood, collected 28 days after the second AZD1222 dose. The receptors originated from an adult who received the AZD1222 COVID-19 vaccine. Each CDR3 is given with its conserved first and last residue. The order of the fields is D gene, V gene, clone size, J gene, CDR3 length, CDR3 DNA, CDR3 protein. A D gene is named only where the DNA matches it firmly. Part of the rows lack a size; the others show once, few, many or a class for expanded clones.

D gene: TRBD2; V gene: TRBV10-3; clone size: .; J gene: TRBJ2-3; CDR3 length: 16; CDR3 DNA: TGTGCCATCAGACCCGGGACTAGCGGCCCCACAGATACGCAGTATTTT; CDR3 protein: CAIRPGTSGPTDTQYF
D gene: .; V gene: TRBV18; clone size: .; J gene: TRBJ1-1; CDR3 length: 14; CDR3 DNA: TGTGCCAGCTCACCACAGCCCTCAAACACTGAAGCTTTCTTT; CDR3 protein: CASSPQPSNTEAFF
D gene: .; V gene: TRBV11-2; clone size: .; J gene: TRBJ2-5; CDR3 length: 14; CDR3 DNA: TGTGCCAGCAGCCCCCAGGGGTCGTGGGAGACCCAGTACTTC; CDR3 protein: CASSPQGSWETQYF
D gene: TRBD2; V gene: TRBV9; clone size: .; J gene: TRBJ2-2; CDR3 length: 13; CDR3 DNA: TGTGCCAGCGGACTAGCGGCAACCGGGGAGCTGTTTTTT; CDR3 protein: CASGLAATGELFF
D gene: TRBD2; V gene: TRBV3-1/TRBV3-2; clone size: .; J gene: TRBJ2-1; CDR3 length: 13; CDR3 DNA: TGTGCCAGCAGCCAAGATGGGGGAGGGTGGCAGTTCTTC; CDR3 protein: CASSQDGGGWQFF
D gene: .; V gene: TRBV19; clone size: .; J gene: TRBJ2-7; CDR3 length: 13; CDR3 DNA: TGTGCCAGTAGCCGGACATTCTCCTACGAGCAGTACTTC; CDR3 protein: CASSRTFSYEQYF
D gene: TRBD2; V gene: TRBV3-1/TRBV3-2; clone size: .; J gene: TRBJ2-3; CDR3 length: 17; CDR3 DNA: TGTGCCAGCAGCCCGCCGGGACTAGCGGGAGCTACAGATACGCAGTATTTT; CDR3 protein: CASSPPGLAGATDTQYF
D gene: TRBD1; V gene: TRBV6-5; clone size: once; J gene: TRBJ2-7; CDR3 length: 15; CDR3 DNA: TGTGCCAGCCTCAAAGAGACAGGGGTTTTATACGAGCAGTACTTC; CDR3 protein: CASLKETGVLYEQYF
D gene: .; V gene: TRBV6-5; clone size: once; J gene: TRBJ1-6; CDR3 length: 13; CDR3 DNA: TGTGCCAGCAGTTACTCGGGCAGAACACCCCTCCACTTT; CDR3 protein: CASSYSGRTPLHF
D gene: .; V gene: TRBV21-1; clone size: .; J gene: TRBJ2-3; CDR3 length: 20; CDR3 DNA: TGTGCCAGCAGCGGCCGGGGCGGGGTAGCGGGAGGGCCCGTGACAGATACGCAGTATTTT; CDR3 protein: CASSGRGGVAGGPVTDTQYF
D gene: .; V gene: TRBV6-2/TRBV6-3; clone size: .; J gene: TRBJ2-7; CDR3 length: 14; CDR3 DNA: TGTGCCAGCAGCTTGGACCGAGGGGTCTACGAGCAGTACTTC; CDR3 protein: CASSLDRGVYEQYF
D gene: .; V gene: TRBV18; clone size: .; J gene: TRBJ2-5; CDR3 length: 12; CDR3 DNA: TGTGCCAGCTCACCACCGTTAGAGACCCAGTACTTC; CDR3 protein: CASSPPLETQYF
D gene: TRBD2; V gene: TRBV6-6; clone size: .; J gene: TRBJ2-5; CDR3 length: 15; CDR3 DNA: TGTGCCAGCAGGACTAGCGGGAGGGGTTCGGAGACCCAGTACTTC; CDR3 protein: CASRTSGRGSETQYF
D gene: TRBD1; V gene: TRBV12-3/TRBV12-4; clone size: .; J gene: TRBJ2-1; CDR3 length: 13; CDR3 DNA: TGTGCCAGCAGTCAGGGGGTCCGAAATGAGCAGTTCTTC; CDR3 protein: CASSQGVRNEQFF
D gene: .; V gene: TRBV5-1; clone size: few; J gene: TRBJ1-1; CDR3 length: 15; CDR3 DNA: TGCGCCAGCAGCCCGGGGGCCTCACAGAACACTGAAGCTTTCTTT; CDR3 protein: CASSPGASQNTEAFF
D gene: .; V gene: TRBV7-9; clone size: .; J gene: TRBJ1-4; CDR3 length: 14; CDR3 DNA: TGTGCCAGCAGCTCCGGGTGGACTAATGAAAAACTGTTTTTT; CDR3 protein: CASSSGWTNEKLFF
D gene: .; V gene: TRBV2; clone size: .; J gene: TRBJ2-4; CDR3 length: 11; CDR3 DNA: TGTGCCAGCAGGCTTGAGAACATTCAGTACTTC; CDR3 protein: CASRLENIQYF
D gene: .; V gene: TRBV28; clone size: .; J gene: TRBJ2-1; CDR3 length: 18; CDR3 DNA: TGTGCCAGCAGCCTCAATCGAATACAGGGAACACCCTACAATGAGCAGTTCTTC; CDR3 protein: CASSLNRIQGTPYNEQFF
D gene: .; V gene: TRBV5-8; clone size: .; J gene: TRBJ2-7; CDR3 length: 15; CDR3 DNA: TGTGCCAGCAGCTCCAGATCTCAGGGGGGGTACGAGCAGTACTTC; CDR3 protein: CASSSRSQGGYEQYF
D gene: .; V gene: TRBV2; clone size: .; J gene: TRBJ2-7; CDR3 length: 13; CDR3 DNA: TGTGCCAGCAGCACAGGAAGCTCCTACGAGCAGTACTTC; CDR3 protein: CASSTGSSYEQYF
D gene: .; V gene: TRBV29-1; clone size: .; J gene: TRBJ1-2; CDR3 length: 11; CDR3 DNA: TGCAGCGGCATACAGGGAAATGGCTACACCTTC; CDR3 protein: CSGIQGNGYTF
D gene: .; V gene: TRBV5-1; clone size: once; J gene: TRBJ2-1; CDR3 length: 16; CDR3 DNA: TGCGCCAGCAGCCCCCCCGGGACTCGAGCTTACAATGAGCAGTTCTTC; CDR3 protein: CASSPPGTRAYNEQFF
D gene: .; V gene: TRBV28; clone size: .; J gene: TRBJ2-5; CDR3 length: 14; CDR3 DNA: TGTGCCAGCAGATCAGGACTGACACAAGAGACCCAGTACTTC; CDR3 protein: CASRSGLTQETQYF
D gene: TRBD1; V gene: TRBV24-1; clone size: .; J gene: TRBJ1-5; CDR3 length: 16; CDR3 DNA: TGTGCCACCAGTGATGAGACAGGGGAGGGCAATCAGCCCCAGCATTTT; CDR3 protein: CATSDETGEGNQPQHF
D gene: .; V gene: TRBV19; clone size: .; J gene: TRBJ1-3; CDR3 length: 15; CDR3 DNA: TGTGCCAGTAAGAGCACAGGGCCCTCTGGAAACACCATATATTTT; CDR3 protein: CASKSTGPSGNTIYF
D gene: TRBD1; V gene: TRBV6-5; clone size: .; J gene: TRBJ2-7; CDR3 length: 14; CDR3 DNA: TGTGCCAGCAGTTGGACAGGGGGGGACTACGAGCAGTACTTC; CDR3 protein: CASSWTGGDYEQYF
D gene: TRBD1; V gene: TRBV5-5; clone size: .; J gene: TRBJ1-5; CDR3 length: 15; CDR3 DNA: TGTGCCAGCAGCTTAGTGACAGGGGCAAATCAGCCCCAGCATTTT; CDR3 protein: CASSLVTGANQPQHF
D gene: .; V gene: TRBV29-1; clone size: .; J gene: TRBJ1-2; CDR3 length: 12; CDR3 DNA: TGCAGCGTTACACTACAGGGTTGGGGCTACACCTTC; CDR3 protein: CSVTLQGWGYTF
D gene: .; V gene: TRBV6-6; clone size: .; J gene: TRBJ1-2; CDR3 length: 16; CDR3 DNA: TGTGCCAGCAGTTCCAGCCTTGTTGCGGGTGACTATGGCTACACCTTC; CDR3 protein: CASSSSLVAGDYGYTF
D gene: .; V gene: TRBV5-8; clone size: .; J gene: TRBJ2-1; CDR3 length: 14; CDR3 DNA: TGTGCCAGCAGCTTCCGGGGGTCCTACAATGAGCAGTTCTTC; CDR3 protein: CASSFRGSYNEQFF
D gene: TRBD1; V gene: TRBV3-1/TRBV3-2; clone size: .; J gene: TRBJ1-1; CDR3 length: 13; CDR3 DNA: TGTGCCAGCAGACCTACAGGGGGCACTGAAGCTTTCTTT; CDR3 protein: CASRPTGGTEAFF
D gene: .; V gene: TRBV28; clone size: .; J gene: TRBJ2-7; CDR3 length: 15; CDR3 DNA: TGTGCCAGCAGTACGTCTTCTTCGGGTTTCGACGAGCAGTACTTC; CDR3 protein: CASSTSSSGFDEQYF
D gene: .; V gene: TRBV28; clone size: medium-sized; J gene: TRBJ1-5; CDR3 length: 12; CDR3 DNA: TGTGCCAGCAGGGAGGGGAGTCAGCCCCAGCATTTT; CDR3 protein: CASREGSQPQHF
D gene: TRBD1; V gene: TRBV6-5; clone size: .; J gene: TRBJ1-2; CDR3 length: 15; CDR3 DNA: TGTGCCAGCAGACAGGGGACAGGTCGACTCTATGGCTACACCTTC; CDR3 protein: CASRQGTGRLYGYTF
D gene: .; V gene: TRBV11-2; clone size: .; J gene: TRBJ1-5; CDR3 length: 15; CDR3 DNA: TGTGCCAGCAGCTTAGGTGGATCCGCTAATCAGCCCCAGCATTTT; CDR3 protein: CASSLGGSANQPQHF
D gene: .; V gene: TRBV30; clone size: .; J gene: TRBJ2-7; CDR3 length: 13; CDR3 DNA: TGTGCCTGGAGAGGGGGACAAACCTACGAGCAGTACTTC; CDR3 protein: CAWRGGQTYEQYF